What follows are 21 T cell receptor beta chains derived from one specimen sequenced in a study of OX40 agonist ivuxolimab in advanced cancers. Sequenced by immunoSEQ multiplex PCR; TCRdb stores in-frame clones only, minus some. Counted here are around 5,000 clones, less than 75% occurring once; the ten biggest clones make up about 70%. The sample was CD4+ or CD8+ T cells sorted from blood, taken in a trial of the OX40 agonist ivuxolimab. All receptors come from an adult with an advanced solid tumor such as melanoma, head and neck, liver or kidney cancer.

This clone was seen a few times. V and J are TRBV27 and TRBJ1-2, with TRBD1 identical over 7 bases. The CDR3 has 16 residues. Trimming at V came to 5 bases and at J to 5 bases, leaving 14 bases not matched to a gene. Germline V gene lookup returns CDR1 MNHEY and CDR2 SMNVEV (reference sequence). The CDR3 here is CASSRASETGSYGYTF. In nucleotides, the CDR3 is TGTGCCAGCAGTCGGGCATCCGAGACAGGGAGTTATGGCTACACCTTC.

This rearrangement joins TRBV6-1 to TRBJ2-4; 10 nucleotides agree with TRBD1. V trimming: 8 bases; J trimming: 6 bases; junction bases outside the gene matches: 4. Germline V gene lookup returns CDR1 MNHNS and CDR2 SASEGT. The CDR3 spans 13 residues. The CDR3 nucleotides read TGTGCCAGCGGGAGGGACAGGGGAAACATTCAGTACTTC. The encoded protein is CASGRDRGNIQYF.

This clone was counted only a few times. This chain links TRBV7-8 with TRBJ2-4; 8 positions match TRBD2. The V segment lost 3 bases and the J segment 0 bases; nucleotides outside the gene matches: 13. CDR1 and CDR2 from the germline V gene are SGHVS and FQNEAQ. The CDR3 loop spans 19 amino acids. CDR3 sequence reads: CASSLKEAGGHLAKNIQYF. DNA of the CDR3: TGTGCCAGCAGCTTGAAGGAGGCGGGGGGACACCTAGCCAAAAACATTCAGTACTTC.

By share of the sample, this clone is medium-sized. The chain links TRBV9 to TRBJ1-1; D may be TRBD1 (5 bases). This CDR3 spans 15 amino acids. Per the germline V gene, CDR1 is SGDLS and CDR2 is YYNGEE. The V gene lost 4 bases and the J gene lost 0 bases, with 13 bases spanning the gap. CDR3 sequence: CASSQQGAMNTEAFF. CDR3 DNA sequence: TGTGCCAGCAGCCAGCAAGGGGCGATGAACACTGAAGCTTTCTTT.

The rearrangement links TRBV7-1 to TRBJ2-7; 7 nucleotides line up with TRBD1. TRBV7-1 falls under the ORF class, with uncertain function. V lost 4 bases to trimming and J lost 2 bases; unmatched junction nucleotides: 5. This CDR3 comprises 14 residues. The CDR3 DNA follows: TGTGCCAGCAGCTTCACTAGGGGGCCCTACGAGCAGTACTTC. Translated: CASSFTRGPYEQYF.

The rearrangement links TRBV5-1 to TRBJ2-5, with 8 nucleotides matching TRBD1. Germline lookup yields CDR1 SGHRS and CDR2 YFSETQ. The junction had 7 bases not matched to a gene; V was cut back by 4 bases and J by 5 bases. The CDR3 covers 14 residues. CDR3 amino acids: CASSIPGGGETQYF. The CDR3 DNA follows: TGCGCCAGCAGCATACCAGGGGGCGGGGAGACCCAGTACTTC. The whole variable domain, remainder taken from reference TRBV5-1 and TRBJ2-5, is KAGVTQTPRYLIKTRGQQVTLSCSPISGHRSVSWYQQTPGQGLQFLFEYFSETQRNKGNFPGRFSGRQFSNSRSEMNVSTLELGDSALYLCASSIPGGGETQYFGPGTRLLVL.

The chain uses TRBV10-3 and TRBJ2-7; D remains ambiguous. The CDR3 loop spans 12 amino acids. Germline CDR1 is ENHRY and CDR2 is SYGVKD. Between the trimmed V and J ends, which lost 6 bases and 0 bases, there was a span of 6 bases. The CDR3 protein is CAIRSPSYEQYF. CDR3 nucleotides: TGTGCCATCAGAAGTCCCTCCTACGAGCAGTACTTC.

A few counts support this clone. The chain links TRBV7-6 to TRBJ2-7; tentative D call: TRBD2 (6 bases). The CDR3 has 16 residues. CDR1 SGHVS and CDR2 FNYEAQ come from the germline V gene. V lost 1 base and J lost 0, with 13 bases in between. CDR3 sequence reads: CASSLGSGQNSYEQYF. The CDR3 DNA is TGTGCCAGCAGCTTAGGGAGCGGGCAGAACTCCTACGAGCAGTACTTC.

The chain combines TRBV5-6 with TRBJ2-7, with 9 bases aligning to TRBD1. Germline assignment: CDR1 SGHDT and CDR2 YYEEEE. The CDR3 is 15 amino acids. V gave up 3 bases and J gave up 4 bases; unmatched junction bases: 8. The CDR3 spells CASSSQGAGLYEQYF. DNA of the CDR3: TGTGCCAGCAGCTCACAGGGGGCCGGGTTATACGAGCAGTACTTC. The variable domain in full, completed from reference TRBV5-6 and TRBJ2-7, reads DAGVTQSPTHLIKTRGQQVTLRCSPKSGHDTVSWYQQALGQGPQFIFQYYEEEERQRGNFPDRFSGHQFPNYSSELNVNALLLGDSALYLCASSSQGAGLYEQYFGPGTRLTVT.

J is TRBJ1-1 and V is TRBV27; D may be TRBD1 (5 bases). The CDR3 is made up of 15 amino acids. Germline lookup yields CDR1 MNHEY and CDR2 SMNVEV (reference sequence). Trimming cost V 1 base and J 3 bases, with 12 bases left between them. CDR3 amino acids: CASSLFSGTYTEAFF. The CDR3 bases are TGTGCCAGCAGTTTATTCTCGGGGACCTACACTGAAGCTTTCTTT.

The gene calls are TRBV20-1 and TRBJ2-5; D is unresolved. CDR1 is DFQATT and CDR2 is SNEGSKA in the germline V gene (reference sequence). Trimming took 2 bases from V and 5 from J, leaving 3 bases between them. The CDR3 loop spans 10 amino acids. DNA for the CDR3: TGCAGTGCTAGAATGGAGACCCAGTACTTC. Translation gives CSARMETQYF.

This clone has more than one count but fewer than ten. The rearrangement uses TRBV25-1 and TRBJ1-1, with a tentative D call TRBD1 (5 bases). Trimming removed 9 bases at V and 0 bases at J, with 14 bases between. CDR3 length: 14 amino acids. Germline assignment: CDR1 MGHDK and CDR2 SYGVNS. This CDR3 is CASGTPGMNTEAFF. In DNA form, the CDR3 reads TGTGCCAGTGGGACCCCAGGAATGAACACTGAAGCTTTCTTT.

The chain joins TRBV28 to TRBJ2-7; D not resolved. This CDR3 is built from 12 residues. Germline CDR1 is MDHEN and CDR2 is SYDVKM. V lost 3 bases to trimming and J lost 6 bases, with 9 bases between them. Here the CDR3 DNA reads TGTGCCAGCAGTTTGATCATTAGCGAGCAGTACTTC. Translated: CASSLIISEQYF.

In this sample, this clone turned up a few times. The J gene is TRBJ1-1, the V gene TRBV7-9, with D uncertain. Deletions cut 5 bases from V and 1 base from J, with 11 bases between. The CDR3 is made up of 14 amino acids. Per the germline V gene, CDR1 is SEHNR and CDR2 is FQNEAQ (reference sequence). The CDR3 sequence: CASSLAGQNTEAFF. DNA for the CDR3: TGTGCCAGCAGCCTCGCAGGCCAGAACACTGAAGCTTTCTTT.

The chain joins TRBV2 to TRBJ1-6; D is undetermined. The CDR3 consists of 15 residues. Germline V lookup: CDR1 SNHLY, CDR2 FYNNEI. V was shortened by 7 bases and J by 11 bases, with 21 bases between the two germline ends. CDR3 nucleotide sequence: TGTGCCAGCAACCCGGACCCCGGCGTCGTCGCACCCCTCCACTTT. Encoded protein: CASNPDPGVVAPLHF.

Only one count was recorded for this clone. The rearrangement joins TRBV5-1 to TRBJ1-2; the D is unclear. The germline V gene encodes CDR1 SGHRS and CDR2 YFSETQ. V gave up 0 bases and J gave up 2 bases, with 5 bases separating them. There are 13 residues in the CDR3. The CDR3 region has the DNA TGCGCCAGCAGCTTGGCGGGGAACTATGGCTACACCTTC. It is translated as CASSLAGNYGYTF.

In its sample, this clone is medium-sized. The rearrangement links TRBV2 to TRBJ2-7; D may be TRBD2 (5 bases). Germline lookup yields CDR1 SNHLY and CDR2 FYNNEI. V was clipped by 7 bases and J by 0 bases, with 13 bases between them. This CDR3 spans 14 amino acids. Written as DNA, the CDR3 is TGTGCCAGCAAAGAAGGACTTGACTCCTACGAGCAGTACTTC. Protein: CASKEGLDSYEQYF.

In its sample, this clone was seen a few times. The rearrangement joins TRBV6-1 to TRBJ2-2; 8 bases agree with TRBD2. Unmatched junction bases numbered 7, after V lost 7 bases and J lost 3 bases. Germline V CDR1 and CDR2: MNHNS, SASEGT. The CDR3 consists of 15 residues. CDR3 nucleotides: TGTGCCAGCAACCCCGAGCGGGGGTACACCGGGGAGCTGTTTTTT. Amino acid sequence: CASNPERGYTGELFF.

The chain uses TRBV29-1 and TRBJ1-2; D gene ambiguous. Germline assignment: CDR1 SQVTM and CDR2 ANQGSEA. The V end was cut by 5 bases, the J end by 3 bases, with 19 bases between. The CDR3 has 15 residues. This chain's CDR3 is CSVTQTPYDHYGYTF. The CDR3 nucleotides read TGCAGCGTTACCCAGACCCCCTATGACCACTATGGCTACACCTTC.

This rearrangement joins TRBV28 to TRBJ1-5; a possible D gene is TRBD1 (6 bases). CDR1 MDHEN and CDR2 SYDVKM come from the germline V gene. The CDR3 is made up of 16 amino acids. V lost 5 bases, J lost 1 base, and 15 bases lay in between. The chain's CDR3 is CASSPTQGTSNQPQHF. CDR3 nucleotide sequence: TGTGCCAGCAGTCCTACACAGGGAACGAGCAATCAGCCCCAGCATTTT.

This chain connects TRBV5-6 to TRBJ2-7, with D perhaps TRBD1 (6 bases). This CDR3 is 17 amino acids long. V lost 0 bases to trimming and J lost 5 bases, with 21 bases between them. The germline V gene encodes CDR1 SGHDT and CDR2 YYEEEE. Here the CDR3 DNA reads TGTGCCAGCAGCTTGGACAGGGCGGTGGCTCCAGGGGACGAGCAGTACTTC. Translation gives CASSLDRAVAPGDEQYF. The full variable domain, with the rest looked up from reference TRBV5-6 and TRBJ2-7, is DAGVTQSPTHLIKTRGQQVTLRCSPKSGHDTVSWYQQALGQGPQFIFQYYEEEERQRGNFPDRFSGHQFPNYSSELNVNALLLGDSALYLCASSLDRAVAPGDEQYFGPGTRLTVT.